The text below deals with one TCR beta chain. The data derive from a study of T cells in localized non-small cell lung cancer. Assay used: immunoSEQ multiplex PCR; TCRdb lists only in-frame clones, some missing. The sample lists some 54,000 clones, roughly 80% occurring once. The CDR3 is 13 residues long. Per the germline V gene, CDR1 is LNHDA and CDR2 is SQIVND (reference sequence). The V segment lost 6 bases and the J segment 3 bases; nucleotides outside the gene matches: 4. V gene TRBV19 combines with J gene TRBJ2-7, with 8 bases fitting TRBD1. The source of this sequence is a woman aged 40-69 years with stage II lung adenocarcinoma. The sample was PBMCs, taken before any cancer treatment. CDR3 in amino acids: CASSGTGIYEQYF. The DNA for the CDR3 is TGTGCCAGTAGCGGGACAGGAATCTACGAGCAGTACTTC.